This T cell receptor beta chain was identified in a study of response to subunit inactivated influenza vaccine. This CDR3 has 15 amino acids. The germline V gene encodes CDR1 SGDLS and CDR2 YYNGEE. Whole-study results and caveats: Authors suggested few new T cells are recruited by each seasonal influenza vaccination.

Note on this clonotype: The target antigen is unknown. At one end, the junction sequence differs from germline, possibly due to a read error.

TCRdb redid the calling of the RT-PCR reads with MiXCR, one entry per CDR3 protein. The sample yields 400,000 to 650,000 distinct CDR3 sequences, more than 7% seen once. Sequences were derived from PBMCs from blood, sampled less than 30 months after vaccination. V is TRBV9 and J is TRBJ2-5, with 9 bases identical to TRBD1. The receptor was isolated from a man between 50 and 75 years old who received an inactivated influenza vaccine. As DNA, the CDR3 is TGTGCCAGCATCGTATCCATACAGGGGGCCGAGACCCAGTACTTC. It codes for CASIVSIQGAETQYF.